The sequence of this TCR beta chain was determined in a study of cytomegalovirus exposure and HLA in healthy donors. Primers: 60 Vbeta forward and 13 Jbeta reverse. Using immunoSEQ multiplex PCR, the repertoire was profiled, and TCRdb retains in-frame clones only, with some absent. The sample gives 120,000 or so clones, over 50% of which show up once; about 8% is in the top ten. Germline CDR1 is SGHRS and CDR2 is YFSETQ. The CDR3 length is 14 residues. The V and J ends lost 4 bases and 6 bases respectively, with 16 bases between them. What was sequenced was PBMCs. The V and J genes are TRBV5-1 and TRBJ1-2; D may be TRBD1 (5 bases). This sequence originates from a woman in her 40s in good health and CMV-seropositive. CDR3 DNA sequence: TGCGCCAGCAGCAGAGACAGCGTGGATGATGGCTACACCTTC. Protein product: CASSRDSVDDGYTF.